The 14 T cell receptor beta chains presented below share a single source sample, sequenced in a study of T cell changes during pregnancy in multiple sclerosis (dated by TCRdb to about 2019). The library was made by the immunoSEQ multiplex PCR assay. This is the immuneACCESS table as TCRdb keeps it, with only in-frame sequences that have V and J called. A part of the clones is gone; compared with another copy, unresolved V genes explain less than half, and the rest is unexplained. The sample includes more than 90,000 clones, with about 90% observed a single time. Together, the top ten hold roughly 3% of the sample. Sequencing used peripheral blood, obtained in the second trimester of pregnancy. These TCRs come from a female donor with multiple sclerosis, enrolled in a pregnancy study.

The chain couples TRBV29-1 to TRBJ1-3; D unclear. The CDR3 length is 13 residues. Germline CDR1 SQVTM, CDR2 ANQGSEA. The V gene lost 4 bases and the J gene lost 0 bases, with 7 bases spanning the gap. Here the CDR3 reads CSVVASSGNTIYF. CDR3 in DNA: TGCAGCGTTGTTGCGAGCTCTGGAAACACCATATATTTT.

This chain uses TRBV25-1 with TRBJ2-7; 8 bases align to TRBD1. The CDR3 extends over 18 amino acids. After removal of 1 base from V and 6 bases from J, the junction contained 17 bases not matched to a gene. Germline lookup yields CDR1 MGHDK and CDR2 SYGVNS. The CDR3 is CASSESGRGRFPPLEQYF. The CDR3 bases are TGTGCCAGCAGTGAATCCGGCAGGGGGCGGTTCCCCCCCCTCGAGCAGTACTTC.

The chain links TRBV5-1 to TRBJ2-1; TRBD2 aligns across 8 bases. Germline lookup yields CDR1 SGHRS and CDR2 YFSETQ. The CDR3 totals 15 residues. Germline trimming cut 3 bases from V and 3 bases from J; bases unmatched to any gene: 5. The CDR3 DNA sequence: TGCGCCAGCAGCTCCGAGCGGGGGAACTACAATGAGCAGTTCTTC. It encodes CASSSERGNYNEQFF. Variable domain in full (rest from reference TRBV5-1 and TRBJ2-1): KAGVTQTPRYLIKTRGQQVTLSCSPISGHRSVSWYQQTPGQGLQFLFEYFSETQRNKGNFPGRFSGRQFSNSRSEMNVSTLELGDSALYLCASSSERGNYNEQFFGPGTRLTVL.

The V and J genes are TRBV7-9 and TRBJ2-5; 8 bases are shared with TRBD1. Unmatched junction bases numbered 10, after V lost 5 bases and J lost 5 bases. Per germline, CDR1 SEHNR and CDR2 FQNEAQ (reference sequence). The CDR3 length is 15 residues. Here the CDR3 DNA reads TGTGCCAGCAGCCCGGACAGGGCGCTGCACGAGACCCAGTACTTC. This translates into CASSPDRALHETQYF.

The chain uses TRBV6-5 and TRBJ1-1, with a tentative D call TRBD1 (5 bases). The CDR3 length is 11 residues. With 6 bases removed from V and 10 bases from J, the gap between germline ends came to 12 bases. Germline CDR1 is MNHEY and CDR2 is SVGAGI. This CDR3 is CASSLGERAFF. The CDR3 coding sequence is TGTGCCAGCAGCTTAGGGGAAAGAGCTTTCTTT.

The chain carries TRBV27 and TRBJ2-7; TRBD1 matches 9 bases. The germline V gene encodes CDR1 MNHEY and CDR2 SMNVEV (reference sequence). V shed 5 bases and J 9 bases; nucleotides not matched to a gene: 8. The CDR3 runs 13 residues. DNA for the CDR3: TGTGCCAGCAGTCCGGGACAGGGTACCGGGCAGTACTTC. Encoded protein: CASSPGQGTGQYF.

The chain couples TRBV19 to TRBJ2-7, with D possibly being TRBD1 (5 bases). This CDR3 contains 15 residues. CDR1 LNHDA and CDR2 SQIVND come from the germline V gene (reference sequence). Trimming left V 0 bases short and J 6 bases short, with 15 bases between. The CDR3 DNA sequence: TGTGCCAGTAGTATAGATCAGGCAGGGCCCTCCGAGCAGTACTTC. It encodes CASSIDQAGPSEQYF. The variable domain in full, with the rest retrieved from reference TRBV19 and TRBJ2-7, is DGGITQSPKYLFRKEGQNVTLSCEQNLNHDAMYWYRQDPGQGLRLIYYSQIVNDFQKGDIAEGYSVSREKKESFPLTVTSAQKNPTAFYLCASSIDQAGPSEQYFGPGTRLTVT.

The gene calls are TRBV5-1 and TRBJ2-6; 7 bases fit TRBD1. Germline V CDR1 and CDR2: SGHRS, YFSETQ. Losses at the gene ends were 2 bases for V and 0 bases for J; bases not matched to a gene: 2. The CDR3 has 16 amino acids. This CDR3 is CASSFRDSSGANVLTF. CDR3 DNA: TGCGCCAGCAGCTTCCGGGACAGCTCTGGGGCCAACGTCCTGACTTTC.

This chain connects TRBV9 to TRBJ1-1; 9 nucleotides agree with TRBD1. V gave up 0 bases and J gave up 10 bases; unmatched junction bases: 7. Germline V gives CDR1 SGDLS, CDR2 YYNGEE. The CDR3 is 14 amino acids. For the CDR3, the DNA is TGTGCCAGCAGCGTAGTGGGACAGGGAGTAGGAGCTTTCTTT. This encodes CASSVVGQGVGAFF.

The J gene is TRBJ2-1, the V gene TRBV6-9; TRBD1 matches 9 bases. Germline-derived CDR1 and CDR2 are MNHGY and SVAAGI. J was trimmed by 4 bases and V by 7 bases; bases with no gene match: 14. This CDR3 is 17 amino acids long. Written as DNA, the CDR3 is TGTGCCAGCACCTATAGCACAGGGGGCGCCCTGTACAATGAGCAGTTCTTC. It translates to CASTYSTGGALYNEQFF.

The V gene is TRBV28, the J gene TRBJ1-2; the match to TRBD1 covers 11 bases. V gave up 5 bases and J gave up 4 bases; unmatched junction bases: 6. The CDR3 runs to 15 residues. CDR1 MDHEN and CDR2 SYDVKM come from the germline V gene. The CDR3 sequence is CASSASGTGGYGYTF. DNA of the CDR3: TGTGCCAGCAGTGCCTCCGGGACAGGGGGCTATGGCTACACCTTC.

V is TRBV4-1 and J is TRBJ1-2; TRBD1 might be the D (6 bases). Germline V gene data show CDR1 as MGHRA and CDR2 as YSYEKL. The CDR3 covers 17 residues. The ends were cut back, 4 bases at V and 5 bases at J, with 23 bases in the middle. This CDR3 reads CASSPTTLPRTDYGYTF. The CDR3 nucleotides are TGCGCCAGCAGCCCAACTACCCTACCGAGGACAGATTATGGCTACACCTTC.

This chain joins TRBV15 and TRBJ2-4, with D tentatively TRBD2 (6 bases). Germline-derived CDR1 and CDR2 are LNHNV and YYDKDF (reference sequence). There are 15 residues in the CDR3. Trimming pared 0 bases from V and 1 base from J, leaving 7 bases between. The CDR3 coding sequence is TGTGCCACCAGCAGAGATCGGGGGGCCAAAAACATTCAGTACTTC. This sequence encodes CATSRDRGAKNIQYF.

The chain combines TRBV4-3 with TRBJ2-1; D unclear. Germline V gene data show CDR1 as LGHNA and CDR2 as YSLEER. The CDR3 is 17 residues long. V dropped 0 bases and J dropped 6 bases, with 18 bases sitting between them. CDR3: CASSQDLDFYQGNEQFF. The CDR3 DNA sequence: TGCGCCAGCAGCCAAGATCTTGACTTCTACCAAGGCAATGAGCAGTTCTTC.